There are a few counts of the clone carrying this T cell receptor (beta chain). The antigen is unknown. The data belong to a study of blood T cells in healthy people across ages. Study details: Template switching recovered approximately one barcoded beta molecule for every two T cells. Study observations and caveats: As age increased, TCR beta diversity per million T cells fell in a roughly linear fashion. PBMCs left unsorted prevented a conclusive naive versus antigen-experienced comparison.

Combining a sample-barcoded 5' primer with a J-beta primer mix, a second PCR ran for roughly 7 to 12 cycles. TCRdb independently ran MiXCR on the 5' RACE reads; one entry per CDR3 protein. The sample consists of some 1.4 million distinct CDR3 sequences, roughly 40% of them appearing once. The V segment lost 5 bases and the J segment 1 base; nucleotides outside the gene matches: 8. This CDR3 region has 17 residues. Per germline, CDR1 SGHTA and CDR2 FQGNSA. Sequencing was performed on blood. The origin of this receptor is a woman younger than 30 in good health. The chain links TRBV7-2 to TRBJ2-1, with 10 bases lining up with TRBD1. The DNA for the CDR3 is TGTGCCAGCAGCCCGGACCCGGGACAGGGGTCCTACAATGAGCAGTTCTTC. Translated, it gives CASSPDPGQGSYNEQFF.